Listed here are 10 T cell receptor beta chains from one sample, sequenced in a study of T cells in Graves' hyperthyroidism and ophthalmopathy. Amplified regions were TCR beta CDR3 sequences from RNA transcripts. The HTBI primer set was used in a first-round RT-PCR of the TCR CDR3. TCRdb reprocessed the multiplex PCR reads via MiXCR and lists one record per CDR3 protein. There are 250,000 to 300,000 distinct CDR3 sequences in the sample; roughly 15% occur only once, and 6% to 8% lies in the top ten. The material sequenced was blood. These receptors all stem from a woman aged 25 to 39 with Graves' hyperthyroidism that later progressed to Graves' ophthalmopathy.

The chain carries TRBV20-1 and TRBJ2-5; TRBD2 might be the D (5 bases). Per the germline V gene, CDR1 is DFQATT and CDR2 is SNEGSKA (reference sequence). CDR3 length: 13 amino acids. Trimming took 2 bases from V and 2 from J, leaving 9 bases between them. CDR3 protein: CSARTRAQETQYF. In DNA, the CDR3 is TGCAGTGCTAGAACTAGAGCTCAAGAGACCCAGTACTTC.

There are many counts of this clonotype. The rearrangement links TRBV2 to TRBJ2-2; weak D call: TRBD2 (5 bases). The CDR3 length is 14 residues. From germline, CDR1 is SNHLY and CDR2 FYNNEI. The V end lost 4 bases, the J end lost 5 bases, and 11 bases lay between the germline ends. This CDR3 is CASSGSRGTGELFF. The CDR3 nucleotides read TGTGCCAGCAGTGGAAGCCGGGGAACCGGGGAGCTGTTTTTT. The full variable domain, its missing parts supplied by reference TRBV2 and TRBJ2-2, is EPEVTQTPSHQVTQMGQEVILRCVPISNHLYFYWYRQILGQKVEFLVSFYNNEISEKSEIFDDQFSVERPDGSNFTLKIRSTKLEDSAMYFCASSGSRGTGELFFGEGSRLTVL.

This clonotype was recorded at least ten times. V is TRBV20-1 and J is TRBJ2-3; 8 positions match TRBD2. Germline V CDR1 and CDR2: DFQATT, SNEGSKA (reference sequence). CDR3 length: 15 amino acids. The trim removed 3 bases at V and 2 bases at J, leaving 7 bases unmatched. Here the CDR3 reads CSASSAGGLTDTQYF. The CDR3 DNA sequence: TGCAGTGCTAGTTCCGCGGGAGGCCTCACAGATACGCAGTATTTT.

The chain links TRBV29-1 to TRBJ1-3; D is ambiguous. Germline V CDR1 and CDR2: SQVTM, ANQGSEA. V was pared by 4 bases and J by 4 bases, with 11 bases between. The CDR3 is 13 residues long. CDR3 sequence: CSVGPEKGNTIYF. The CDR3 nucleotides read TGCAGCGTTGGACCGGAAAAGGGAAACACCATATATTTT.

This clonotype was seen ten or more times. The V and J genes are TRBV28 and TRBJ1-2; no definite D call. V lost 6 bases to trimming and J lost 5 bases, with 10 bases between them. This CDR3 has 12 amino acids. From germline, CDR1 is MDHEN and CDR2 SYDVKM. CDR3 DNA: TGTGCCAGCAGCCAAGGTCGGTATGGCTACACCTTC. Its protein product is CASSQGRYGYTF.

The sample holds a few counts of this clonotype. This may be a read error: a much more frequent sequence differs by one nucleotide. The chain uses TRBV24-1 and TRBJ2-3; D possibly corresponds to TRBD2 (6 bases). Trimming removed 5 bases at V and 8 bases at J, with 22 bases between. Germline assignment: CDR1 KGHDR and CDR2 SFDVKD. The CDR3 contains 16 residues. CDR3 amino acids: CATSVPASGLHSTQYF. DNA for the CDR3: TGTGCCACCAGTGTTCCCGCGTCGGGACTGCACAGTACGCAGTATTTT.

The sample holds many counts of this clonotype. The chain combines TRBV12-3 or TRBV12-4 with TRBJ1-6, with TRBD1 matching over 7 bases. J was trimmed by 7 bases and V by 6 bases; bases with no gene match: 6. This CDR3 comprises 14 residues. The DNA for the CDR3 is TGTGCCAGCAGCTCTCTGACAGGGAATTCACCCCTCCACTTT. Translated, it gives CASSSLTGNSPLHF.

The chain links TRBV5-1 to TRBJ2-7, with D possibly matching TRBD1 (6 bases). The ends were cut back, 3 bases at V and 5 bases at J, with 12 bases in the middle. The germline V gene encodes CDR1 SGHRS and CDR2 YFSETQ. This CDR3 region has 13 residues. CDR3 DNA sequence: TGCGCCAGCAGCTGGGACATGACGAACGAGCAGTACTTC. It is translated as CASSWDMTNEQYF.

Ten or more counts support this clonotype. The V and J genes are TRBV30 and TRBJ2-1; D call uncertain. Germline CDR1 is GTSNPN and CDR2 is SVGIG (reference sequence). V dropped 8 bases and J dropped 6 bases, with 11 bases sitting between them. This CDR3 spans 11 amino acids. This CDR3 is CAKARGNEQFF. The CDR3 DNA reads TGTGCCAAGGCGCGCGGCAATGAGCAGTTCTTC.

There are many counts of this clonotype. The rearrangement links TRBV6-1 to TRBJ1-2, with D possibly being TRBD1 (6 bases). There are 13 residues in the CDR3. The V gene's germline CDR1 is MNHNS and CDR2 SASEGT. V dropped 5 bases and J dropped 8 bases, with 15 bases sitting between them. The CDR3 DNA reads TGTGCCAGCAGTCGGGACACCTACCACGGCTACACCTTC. Translating gives CASSRDTYHGYTF.